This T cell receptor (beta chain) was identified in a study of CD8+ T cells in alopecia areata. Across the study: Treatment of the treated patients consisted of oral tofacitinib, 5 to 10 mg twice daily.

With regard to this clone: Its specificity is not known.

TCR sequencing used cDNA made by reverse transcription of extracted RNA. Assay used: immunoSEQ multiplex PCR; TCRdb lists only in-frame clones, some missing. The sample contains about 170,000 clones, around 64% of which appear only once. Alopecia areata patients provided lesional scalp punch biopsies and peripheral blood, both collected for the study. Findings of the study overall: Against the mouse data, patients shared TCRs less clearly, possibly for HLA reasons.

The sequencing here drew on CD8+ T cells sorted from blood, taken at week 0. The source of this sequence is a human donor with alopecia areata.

The CDR3 sequence: CASRPYSGVNEQFF. As DNA, the CDR3 is TGTGCCAGCAGACCCTACTCAGGGGTCAATGAGCAGTTCTTC. The chain uses TRBV27 and TRBJ2-1; D is possibly TRBD1 (6 bases). CDR3 length equals 14 residues. Trimming took 6 bases from V and 6 from J, leaving 15 bases between them. Germline CDR1 and CDR2: MNHEY and SMNVEV (reference sequence).